Listed below are T cell receptor beta chains from one sample, sequenced in a study of response to subunit inactivated influenza vaccine. In TCRdb, the RT-PCR reads were re-called with MiXCR into one record per CDR3 protein. The data hold 650,000 or so distinct CDR3 sequences, with about 14% observed a single time. The starting material was PBMCs from blood, obtained around two weeks before vaccination. These receptors originate from a man aged 45-60 years who received an inactivated influenza vaccine. CDR3s include the opening cysteine and the closing phenylalanine or tryptophan.

cdr3_length v_call cdr3_aa
15 TRBV20-1 CSATQLAGETDTQYF
15 TRBV4-3 CASSQGTGATREQFF
12 TRBV20-1 CSARDLKNIQYF
15 TRBV4-3 CASSEGRSSNYGYTF
16 TRBV6-2/TRBV6-3 CASSYRRGGAPQPQHF
14 TRBV30 CAWSVRGQRHEQYF
14 TRBV27 CASSLSGGAETQYF
18 TRBV4-1 CASSQGPTATFSNQPQHF
21 TRBV4-1 CASSQGSHLRGGRLGADTQYF
14 TRBV10-3 CAISLGQGSYEQYF
9 TRBV6-2/TRBV6-3 CHRRGDKNF
16 TRBV12-3/TRBV12-4 CASSRRTSGIPGELFF
14 TRBV6-2/TRBV6-3 CATRTSVDTGELFF
13 TRBV28 CASTLPPGYEQYF
14 TRBV4-2 CASSRSGITGELFF
15 TRBV29-1 CSVEGGDGGTDTQYF
14 TRBV20-1 CSASSSGDNSPLHF
16 TRBV29-1 CSVRGGSPFSTDTQYF
13 TRBV20-1 CSARGGAHTEAFF
17 TRBV12-3/TRBV12-4 CASRVSGTLFINGELFF
13 TRBV15 CATARSGIYEQYF
14 TRBV12-2 CASRFSGHHQPQHF
14 TRBV7-2 CASSPQAENYEQYF
17 TRBV20-1 CSARQDLLGTTAYEQYF
15 TRBV18 CASSPRTGVSQPQHF
14 TRBV20-1 CSARGQGGHNEQFF
16 TRBV3-1 CASSHLGGTADYEQYF